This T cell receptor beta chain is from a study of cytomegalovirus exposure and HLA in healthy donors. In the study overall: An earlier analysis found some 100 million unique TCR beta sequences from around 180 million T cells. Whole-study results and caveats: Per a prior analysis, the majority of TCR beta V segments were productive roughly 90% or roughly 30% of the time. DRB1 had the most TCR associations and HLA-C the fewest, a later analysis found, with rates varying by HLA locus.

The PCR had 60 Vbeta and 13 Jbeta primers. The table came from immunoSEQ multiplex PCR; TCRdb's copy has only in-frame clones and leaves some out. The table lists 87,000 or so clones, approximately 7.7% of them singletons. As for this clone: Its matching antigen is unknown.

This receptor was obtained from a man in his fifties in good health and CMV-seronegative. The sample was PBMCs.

The CDR3 nucleotides are TGTGCCAGCAGTTTAACTCCCGGGGAGCTGTTTTTT. Translation gives CASSLTPGELFF. The chain combines TRBV28 with TRBJ2-2, with no clear D. This CDR3 has 12 residues. V shed 2 bases and J shed 6 bases, with 4 bases lying between them. Germline CDR1 and CDR2: MDHEN and SYDVKM.